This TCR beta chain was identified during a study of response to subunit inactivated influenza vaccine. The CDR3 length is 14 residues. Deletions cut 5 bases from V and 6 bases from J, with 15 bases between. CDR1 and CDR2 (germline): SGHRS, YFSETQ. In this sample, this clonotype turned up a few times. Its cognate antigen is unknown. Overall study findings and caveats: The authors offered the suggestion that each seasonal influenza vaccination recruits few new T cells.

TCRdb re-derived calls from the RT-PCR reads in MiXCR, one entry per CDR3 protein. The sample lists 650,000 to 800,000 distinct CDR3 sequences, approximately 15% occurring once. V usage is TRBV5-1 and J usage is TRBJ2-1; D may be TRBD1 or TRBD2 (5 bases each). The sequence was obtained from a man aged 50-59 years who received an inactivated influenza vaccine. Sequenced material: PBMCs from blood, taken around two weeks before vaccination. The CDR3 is CASSRDAGRNEQFF. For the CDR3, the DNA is TGCGCCAGCAGTCGGGACGCCGGGCGCAATGAGCAGTTCTTC. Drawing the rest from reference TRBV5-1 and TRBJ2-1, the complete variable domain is KAGVTQTPRYLIKTRGQQVTLSCSPISGHRSVSWYQQTPGQGLQFLFEYFSETQRNKGNFPGRFSGRQFSNSRSEMNVSTLELGDSALYLCASSRDAGRNEQFFGPGTRLTVL.